This T cell receptor (beta chain) appears in the sequencing data of a study of blood T cell repertoires in COVID-19. This clone appeared once. The V end lost 2 bases, the J end lost 2 bases, and 7 bases lay between the germline ends. CDR1 and CDR2 from the germline V gene are SGHRS and YFSETQ. This CDR3 has 13 residues. As handled by the study authors: The authors estimated nucleated cell counts from reference gene primer amplification. Sequencing used immunoSEQ multiplex PCR; TCRdb keeps in-frame clones, though not all of them. The V and J calls and clone size are taken from that table; D and trimming were inferred from the DNA. The profile covers about 200,000 clones, with around 90% appearing a single time and roughly 5.6% taken by the ten largest.

Material for sequencing was peripheral blood. The rearrangement uses TRBV5-1 and TRBJ1-1, with D hard to call. This clonotype was sampled from a middle-aged man with active or convalescent COVID-19. The CDR3 sequence: CASSLVRNTEAFF. DNA for the CDR3: TGCGCCAGCAGCTTAGTGAGAAACACTGAAGCTTTCTTT.